One sample yielded the 20 T cell receptor beta chains listed below, sequenced in a study of blood T cell repertoires in COVID-19. The data were produced by immunoSEQ multiplex PCR, yet TCRdb's version contains in-frame clones alone and is incomplete. The sample records approximately 310,000 clones, 80% to 90% being singletons. The material sequenced was PBMCs or T cells enriched from blood (not recorded which). The source is a young man who had recovered from COVID-19.

The rearrangement links TRBV7-3 to TRBJ2-3; D possibly corresponds to TRBD1 (6 bases). Looked up from germline, CDR1 is SGHTA and CDR2 is FQGTGA. Trimming took 4 bases from V and 4 from J, leaving 9 bases between them. This CDR3 contains 13 residues. The CDR3 nucleotides read TGTGCCAGCAGCTGGGGGCCGCCAGATACGCAGTATTTT. Its translation is CASSWGPPDTQYF.

The V call is TRBV2, the J call TRBJ2-7, with 9 bases matching TRBD2. Germline V gives CDR1 SNHLY, CDR2 FYNNEI. This CDR3 is 19 amino acids long. V dropped 6 bases and J dropped 2; count of bases not matched to a gene: 20. The CDR3 here is CASSVFNAASGNQAYEQYF. The CDR3, as DNA: TGTGCCAGCAGCGTATTTAATGCGGCTAGCGGGAACCAGGCCTACGAGCAGTACTTC.

The chain links TRBV2 to TRBJ1-2; D is undetermined. The CDR3 consists of 15 residues. The V gene's germline CDR1 is SNHLY and CDR2 FYNNEI. Trimming cost V 1 base and J 0 bases, with 9 bases left between them. The CDR3 loop reads CASSEDAFSNYGYTF. DNA for the CDR3: TGTGCCAGCAGTGAAGACGCGTTCTCTAACTATGGCTACACCTTC. Full variable domain (remainder filled in from reference TRBV2 and TRBJ1-2): EPEVTQTPSHQVTQMGQEVILRCVPISNHLYFYWYRQILGQKVEFLVSFYNNEISEKSEIFDDQFSVERPDGSNFTLKIRSTKLEDSAMYFCASSEDAFSNYGYTFGSGTRLTVV.

The V and J genes are TRBV15 and TRBJ1-5; D unresolved. CDR1 is LNHNV, CDR2 YYDKDF, per germline (reference sequence). This CDR3 is 13 amino acids long. V shed 5 bases and J shed 7 bases, with 12 bases lying between them. The CDR3 here is CATSRGTEQPQHF. CDR3 nucleotide sequence: TGTGCCACCAGCCGGGGAACGGAGCAGCCCCAGCATTTT.

This rearrangement joins TRBV10-3 to TRBJ2-1; 10 bases are a match to TRBD2. Germline V gene sequence: CDR1 ENHRY, CDR2 SYGVKD. V lost 8 bases to trimming and J lost 0 bases; unmatched junction nucleotides: 10. This CDR3 comprises 17 residues. The CDR3 sequence: CAIRRGSGGPSYNEQFF. In nucleotides, the CDR3 is TGTGCCATCCGAAGGGGTAGCGGGGGGCCCTCCTACAATGAGCAGTTCTTC.

The V gene is TRBV6-5, the J gene TRBJ1-2, with 8 nucleotides matching TRBD1. Germline lookup yields CDR1 MNHEY and CDR2 SVGAGI. CDR3 length: 14 amino acids. Trimming removed 6 bases from V and 3 bases from J; junction bases left unmatched: 6. CDR3 in amino acids: CASSSPTGDYGYTF. The CDR3 DNA follows: TGTGCCAGCAGCTCCCCGACAGGGGACTATGGCTACACCTTC.

This clone was counted once. The V call is TRBV30, the J call TRBJ1-5; perhaps TRBD1 as D (6 bases). The ends were cut back, 3 bases at V and 12 bases at J, with 15 bases in the middle. There are 12 residues in the CDR3. CDR1 and CDR2 (germline): GTSNPN, SVGIG (reference sequence). The CDR3 loop is CAWRKGGSRQHF. Here the CDR3 DNA reads TGTGCCTGGAGAAAGGGGGGGTCCCGCCAGCATTTT.

The chain uses TRBV10-3 and TRBJ2-4; 8 positions match TRBD1. CDR3 size: 12 residues. From germline, CDR1 is ENHRY and CDR2 SYGVKD. The trim removed 6 bases at V and 8 bases at J, leaving 3 bases unmatched. As DNA, the CDR3 is TGTGCCATCAGCAAGGACAGGGACATTCAGTACTTC. Amino acids: CAISKDRDIQYF.

The chain is built from TRBV5-4 and TRBJ2-3; 7 nucleotides match TRBD1. Germline CDR1 is SGHNT and CDR2 is YYREEE (reference sequence). The CDR3 has 15 residues. Germline trimming cut 4 bases from V and 2 bases from J; bases unmatched to any gene: 7. The CDR3 nucleotides read TGTGCCAGCAGCCCCGCCGGGACAGACACAGATACGCAGTATTTT. Protein: CASSPAGTDTDTQYF.

The genes are TRBV27 and TRBJ1-2; the D gene is possibly TRBD1 (6 bases). This CDR3 region has 13 residues. Germline CDR1 MNHEY, CDR2 SMNVEV (reference sequence). V gave up 3 bases and J gave up 8 bases, with 13 bases separating them. CDR3 coding DNA: TGTGCCAGCAGTTTGAGGGGGTCTCGGGGCTACACCTTC. Translating gives CASSLRGSRGYTF.

The rearrangement joins TRBV19 to TRBJ1-1; D gene unclear. Looked up from germline, CDR1 is LNHDA and CDR2 is SQIVND (reference sequence). The germline V and J ends were trimmed by 5 bases and 3 bases, with 13 bases remaining between them. CDR3 size: 14 residues. CDR3 nucleotides: TGTGCCAGTAGTGAGAAAGGGAGGTACACTGAAGCTTTCTTT. It translates to CASSEKGRYTEAFF.

This chain joins TRBV12-3 or TRBV12-4 and TRBJ2-1, with 8 bases fitting TRBD2. V lost 7 bases to trimming and J lost 14 bases; unmatched junction nucleotides: 7. The CDR3 runs to 11 residues. The CDR3 spells CASTLGTREFF. CDR3 in DNA: TGTGCCAGCACCCTGGGGACTAGGGAGTTCTTC.

J is TRBJ2-1 and V is TRBV24-1, with D possibly matching TRBD2 (6 bases). V gave up 3 bases and J gave up 5 bases, with 13 bases separating them. Germline-derived CDR1 and CDR2 are KGHDR and SFDVKD. The CDR3 runs to 15 residues. The CDR3 is CATSDPLALNNEQFF. Written as DNA, the CDR3 is TGTGCCACCAGTGATCCCCTAGCGCTAAACAATGAGCAGTTCTTC.

V gene TRBV5-1 combines with J gene TRBJ1-2, with D hard to call. Between the trimmed V and J ends, which lost 5 bases and 4 bases, there was a span of 9 bases. The CDR3 covers 12 residues. Germline CDR1 is SGHRS and CDR2 is YFSETQ. CDR3 amino acids: CASRLSAYGYTF. The CDR3 nucleotides are TGCGCCAGCAGGCTAAGTGCCTATGGCTACACCTTC.

The chain joins TRBV10-1 to TRBJ1-1; 8 bases line up with TRBD1. The CDR3 length is 12 residues. Germline V gene data show CDR1 as WNHNN and CDR2 as SYGVQD (reference sequence). V gave up 6 bases and J gave up 10 bases; unmatched junction bases: 7. CDR3 residues: CASSVTGAGAFF. CDR3 in DNA: TGCGCCAGCAGCGTGACAGGGGCTGGAGCTTTCTTT.

V usage is TRBV19 and J usage is TRBJ1-6, with D uncertain. The CDR3 runs to 13 residues. The ends were cut back, 7 bases at V and 11 bases at J, with 15 bases in the middle. Germline V gives CDR1 LNHDA, CDR2 SQIVND (reference sequence). CDR3 protein: CASTVSTRAPLHF. DNA of the CDR3: TGTGCCAGTACAGTTTCTACCCGGGCACCCCTCCACTTT.

The chain combines TRBV11-1 with TRBJ2-5; D is possibly TRBD2 (6 bases). V gave up 1 base and J gave up 5 bases, with 17 bases separating them. Per the germline V gene, CDR1 is SGHAT and CDR2 is FQDESV (reference sequence). This CDR3 is built from 16 residues. CDR3 DNA sequence: TGTGCCAGCAGCTTAGGCTCTGGAGCGGGCGTCGAGACCCAGTACTTC. Translated, it gives CASSLGSGAGVETQYF.

The chain carries TRBV5-1 and TRBJ1-3; D is undetermined. V gave up 0 bases and J gave up 4 bases, with 11 bases separating them. Germline V gene data show CDR1 as SGHRS and CDR2 as YFSETQ. The CDR3 totals 15 residues. The CDR3 is CASSLVAGFGNTIYF. The CDR3 nucleotides read TGCGCCAGCAGCTTGGTGGCGGGGTTCGGAAACACCATATATTTT.

The V and J genes are TRBV12-3 or TRBV12-4 and TRBJ1-2, with D hard to call. Deletions cut 7 bases from V and 4 bases from J, with 13 bases between. The CDR3 runs 13 residues. The DNA for the CDR3 is TGTGCCAGCACCTTCTCGGGTCGCTATGGCTACACCTTC. Protein: CASTFSGRYGYTF.

The rearrangement joins TRBV5-8 to TRBJ1-4; 9 bases are a match to TRBD1. The V gene's germline CDR1 is SGHTS and CDR2 YDEGEE. The J segment lost 6 bases and the V segment lost 3 bases, leaving 3 bases of the junction unmatched. The CDR3 totals 14 residues. The CDR3 nucleotides are TGTGCCAGCAGCTACGACAGGGGGGATGAAAAACTGTTTTTT. It specifies CASSYDRGDEKLFF. Full variable domain (remainder filled in from reference TRBV5-8 and TRBJ1-4): EAGVTQSPTHLIKTRGQQATLRCSPISGHTSVYWYQQALGLGLQFLLWYDEGEERNRGNFPPRFSGRQFPNYSSELNVNALELEDSALYLCASSYDRGDEKLFFGSGTQLSVL.